The 27 T cell receptor beta chains reported below all come from one sample, sequenced in a study of cytomegalovirus exposure and HLA in healthy donors. A multiplex PCR was run with 60 Vbeta primers and 13 Jbeta primers. The repertoire was sequenced with immunoSEQ multiplex PCR; TCRdb's copy has only in-frame clones and lacks some. The sample lists about 130,000 clones; roughly four fifths were seen once. Sequencing was performed on PBMCs. The receptors derive from a male donor in good health and CMV-seropositive.

The V and J genes are TRBV7-8 and TRBJ1-2; D may be TRBD1 (5 bases). V was clipped by 5 bases and J by 6 bases, with 16 bases between them. Germline CDR1 and CDR2: SGHVS and FQNEAQ. The CDR3 length is 14 residues. In nucleotides, the CDR3 is TGTGCCAGCAGCCCGACAGTCACCGACCATGGCTACACCTTC. Protein: CASSPTVTDHGYTF.

Of note for this clone: Other DNA sequences in this sample translate to the same CDR3. CDR3 amino acids: CASSIAGNEQFF. In DNA form, the CDR3 reads TGTGCCAGTAGTATCGCGGGGAATGAGCAGTTCTTC. V and J are TRBV19 and TRBJ2-1; tentative D call: TRBD2 (6 bases). CDR1 is LNHDA, CDR2 SQIVND, per germline (reference sequence). V lost 3 bases, J lost 7 bases, and 7 bases lay in between. This CDR3 is built from 12 residues.

This chain connects TRBV5-1 to TRBJ2-2, with 16 bases matching TRBD2. The germline V gene has CDR1 SGHRS and CDR2 YFSETQ. V gave up 3 bases and J gave up 0 bases; unmatched junction bases: 2. The CDR3 contains 18 residues. The DNA of the CDR3 is TGCGCCAGCAGCTCGGGGACTAGCGGGAGGGCGAACACCGGGGAGCTGTTTTTT. This translates into CASSSGTSGRANTGELFF.

The genes are TRBV9 and TRBJ1-3; TRBD1 matches 11 bases. Losses at the gene ends were 3 bases for V and 3 bases for J; bases not matched to a gene: 5. Germline V gives CDR1 SGDLS, CDR2 YYNGEE. The CDR3 is 16 residues long. The CDR3 is CASSAQGTGGGNTIYF. The CDR3 coding sequence is TGTGCCAGCAGCGCCCAAGGGACAGGGGGTGGAAACACCATATATTTT.

The V call is TRBV10-3, the J call TRBJ1-1; tentative D call: TRBD1 (6 bases). V dropped 11 bases and J dropped 7 bases, with 14 bases sitting between them. The CDR3 sequence is 11 residues long. CDR1 is ENHRY, CDR2 SYGVKD, per germline. CDR3: CAGSTGFEAFF. The DNA of the CDR3 is TGTGCCGGATCTACAGGGTTTGAAGCTTTCTTT.

As to this clone: The same CDR3 arises from other DNA sequences in this sample as well. V and J are TRBV9 and TRBJ1-1, with 7 positions matching TRBD1. V dropped 2 bases and J dropped 1; count of bases not matched to a gene: 2. Germline CDR1 reads SGDLS; CDR2 reads YYNGEE. The CDR3 runs to 14 residues. CDR3 nucleotide sequence: TGTGCCAGCAGCGTCGGGACAGCGAACACTGAAGCTTTCTTT. Translation: CASSVGTANTEAFF.

The chain combines TRBV10-3 with TRBJ1-4; D possibly corresponds to TRBD1 (5 bases). The CDR3 runs to 14 residues. From germline, CDR1 is ENHRY and CDR2 SYGVKD. Trimming took 6 bases from V and 4 from J, leaving 12 bases between them. The CDR3 is CAISPGTLNEKLFF. The CDR3, as DNA: TGTGCCATCAGCCCCGGGACTCTTAATGAAAAACTGTTTTTT.

V usage is TRBV5-4 and J usage is TRBJ2-1; perhaps TRBD1 as D (6 bases). Trimming removed 2 bases at V and 2 bases at J, with 17 bases between. Germline V lookup: CDR1 SGHNT, CDR2 YYREEE (reference sequence). The CDR3 covers 17 residues. CDR3 in DNA: TGTGCCAGCAGCTTAGAAAGGGGGAGTAACCCCTACAATGAGCAGTTCTTC. Translated, it gives CASSLERGSNPYNEQFF.

This clone appeared once. The genes are TRBV9 and TRBJ2-6; D gene uncertain. The germline V gene has CDR1 SGDLS and CDR2 YYNGEE. V was cut by 2 bases and J by 3 bases, with 3 bases left in between. CDR3 size: 13 residues. CDR3 sequence reads: CASSVSGANVLTF. For the CDR3, the DNA is TGTGCCAGCAGCGTGAGTGGGGCCAACGTCCTGACTTTC.

The genes are TRBV5-4 and TRBJ1-1, with D possibly TRBD1 on 5 matching bases. Per germline, CDR1 SGHNT and CDR2 YYREEE (reference sequence). Deletions cut 2 bases from V and 1 base from J, with 12 bases between. There are 15 residues in the CDR3. The CDR3 sequence: CASSFRTRGNTEAFF. CDR3 DNA sequence: TGTGCCAGCAGCTTCAGGACAAGGGGGAACACTGAAGCTTTCTTT.

The CDR3 spells CASSLRAGGSTDTQYF. The DNA for the CDR3 is TGTGCCAGCAGCTTACGGGCGGGGGGGAGCACAGATACGCAGTATTTT. The V call is TRBV7-2, the J call TRBJ2-3, with 9 bases matching TRBD2. Losses at the gene ends were 2 bases for V and 0 bases for J; bases not matched to a gene: 3. The CDR3 has 16 amino acids. Germline V gene lookup returns CDR1 SGHTA and CDR2 FQGNSA. Complete variable domain (other parts from reference TRBV7-2 and TRBJ2-3): GAGVSQSPSNKVTEKGKDVELRCDPISGHTALYWYRQSLGQGLEFLIYFQGNSAPDKSGLPSDRFSAERTGGSVSTLTIQRTQQEDSAVYLCASSLRAGGSTDTQYFGPGTRLTVL.

This sequence joins TRBV7-9 and TRBJ2-7, with 7 bases matching TRBD1. V was pared by 1 base and J by 5 bases, with 8 bases of the junction left unmatched. CDR3 size: 15 residues. Germline lookup yields CDR1 SEHNR and CDR2 FQNEAQ (reference sequence). The CDR3 DNA sequence: TGTGCCAGCAGCTTAGGAGACAGGGATCGCGACGAGCAGTACTTC. Translation: CASSLGDRDRDEQYF. Together with reference TRBV7-9 and TRBJ2-7, the CDR3 gives the full variable domain: DTGVSQNPRHKITKRGQNVTFRCDPISEHNRLYWYRQTLGQGPEFLTYFQNEAQLEKSRLLSDRFSAERPKGSFSTLEIQRTEQGDSAMYLCASSLGDRDRDEQYFGPGTRLTVT.

The CDR3 sequence is CASTLGGAGTEAFF. CDR3 sequence (DNA): TGTGCCAGTACCCTGGGGGGGGCGGGCACTGAAGCTTTCTTT. The V call is TRBV19, the J call TRBJ1-1, with a possible D match to TRBD1 (6 bases). V lost 7 bases, J lost 4 bases, and 16 bases lay in between. This CDR3 has 14 residues. Germline V lookup: CDR1 LNHDA, CDR2 SQIVND (reference sequence).

The J gene is TRBJ2-5, the V gene TRBV28, with 10 bases aligning to TRBD1. The J call may be wrong; the DNA end is better matched by TRBJ2-7. Germline CDR1 and CDR2: MDHEN and SYDVKM. The CDR3 has 14 amino acids. CDR3 loop: CASSPGDRGYEQYF. The CDR3 DNA is TGTGCCAGCAGCCCCGGGGACAGGGGCTACGAGCAGTACTTC.

CDR3 region: CASGDSTGETQYF. The DNA of the CDR3 is TGTGCCAGTGGGGACAGTACCGGGGAGACCCAGTACTTC. The V call is TRBV19, the J call TRBJ2-5; 7 positions agree with TRBD1. The V and J ends lost 8 bases and 5 bases, in that order; junction bases with no gene match: 8. Germline V CDR1 and CDR2: LNHDA, SQIVND (reference sequence). The CDR3 totals 13 residues.

V and J are TRBV30 and TRBJ2-7, with D perhaps matching TRBD2 (7 bases). Germline CDR1 and CDR2: GTSNPN and SVGIG (reference sequence). Trimming cost V 2 bases and J 9 bases, with 23 bases left between them. CDR3 length: 15 amino acids. CDR3 bases: TGTGCCTGGAGTCCGGGACGGGGAGGGGGTAGAGGGCAGTACTTC. This gives the protein CAWSPGRGGGRGQYF.

The chain employs TRBV5-4 and TRBJ2-3, with a weak D call TRBD1 (5 bases). The germline V gene encodes CDR1 SGHNT and CDR2 YYREEE (reference sequence). CDR3 length: 14 amino acids. The V gene lost 1 base and the J gene lost 2 bases, with 8 bases spanning the gap. CDR3 nucleotides: TGTGCCAGCAGCTTGACAGGCCCCACAGATACGCAGTATTTT. Amino acid sequence: CASSLTGPTDTQYF.

The rearrangement links TRBV7-2 to TRBJ2-7, with unresolved D. V lost 3 bases, J lost 6 bases, and 9 bases lay in between. Looked up from germline, CDR1 is SGHTA and CDR2 is FQGNSA. This CDR3 region has 12 residues. As DNA, the CDR3 is TGTGCCAGCAGCTTCTACCCGGGCGAGCAGTACTTC. Translating it yields CASSFYPGEQYF. The variable domain in full, with the rest retrieved from reference TRBV7-2 and TRBJ2-7, is GAGVSQSPSNKVTEKGKDVELRCDPISGHTALYWYRQSLGQGLEFLIYFQGNSAPDKSGLPSDRFSAERTGGSVSTLTIQRTQQEDSAVYLCASSFYPGEQYFGPGTRLTVT.

The chain carries TRBV27 and TRBJ2-7; 7 bases align to TRBD2. Germline values: CDR1 MNHEY, CDR2 SMNVEV (reference sequence). V gave up 2 bases and J gave up 7 bases; unmatched junction bases: 11. The CDR3 covers 15 residues. CDR3 sequence: CASSLAAGGFREQYF. In DNA form, the CDR3 reads TGTGCCAGCAGTTTAGCCGCCGGGGGGTTTAGGGAGCAGTACTTC.

This clone was detected only a few times. This chain connects TRBV19 to TRBJ1-1; D uncertain. This CDR3 has 16 amino acids. Germline lookup yields CDR1 LNHDA and CDR2 SQIVND (reference sequence). Trimming took off 0 bases at V and 5 bases at J, with 16 bases between the two ends. CDR3 region: CASSIDLQSMRTEAFF. The CDR3 region has the DNA TGTGCCAGTAGTATAGATCTTCAAAGTATGAGAACTGAAGCTTTCTTT.

V and J are TRBV6-6 and TRBJ2-5; 10 bases fit TRBD1. Matching the DNA end better, TRBJ2-7 makes the J call doubtful. CDR1 is MNHNY, CDR2 SVGAGI, per germline (reference sequence). CDR3 length: 15 residues. In DNA, the CDR3 is TGTGCCCGTCCTGACAGGGGGCAGAGCTCCTACGAGCAGTACTTC. Residues: CARPDRGQSSYEQYF.

This clone has a single count. The rearrangement uses TRBV2 and TRBJ2-7; no reliable D call. This CDR3 region has 14 residues. Germline lookup yields CDR1 SNHLY and CDR2 FYNNEI. Trimming took off 2 bases at V and 5 bases at J, with 13 bases between the two ends. Here the CDR3 DNA reads TGTGCCAGCAGTGAAATTAGGAACAGCCACGAGCAGTACTTC. Its translation: CASSEIRNSHEQYF.

This chain uses TRBV28 with TRBJ1-2; D remains ambiguous. V was clipped by 4 bases and J by 5 bases, with 14 bases between them. The CDR3 spans 14 residues. Germline values: CDR1 MDHEN, CDR2 SYDVKM. The CDR3 reads CASSSPGDFYGYTF. The DNA of the CDR3 is TGTGCCAGCAGTTCCCCCGGGGATTTTTATGGCTACACCTTC.

The CDR3 nucleotides are TGCGCCAGCAGCTTGAGGCAGGGGAGCGCGGATACGCAGTATTTT. Translated: CASSLRQGSADTQYF. This sequence joins TRBV5-1 and TRBJ2-3; D may be TRBD1 (6 bases). V was pared by 1 base and J by 6 bases, with 15 bases between. In germline, CDR1 is SGHRS, CDR2 YFSETQ. CDR3 size: 15 residues.

The genes are TRBV19 and TRBJ2-5; D not resolved. Trimming pared 2 bases from V and 1 base from J, leaving 11 bases between. Germline loops: CDR1 LNHDA, CDR2 SQIVND (reference sequence). This CDR3 is built from 15 residues. DNA of the CDR3: TGTGCCAGTAGTATACGGGTCGGTGGCCAAGAGACCCAGTACTTC. Its protein product is CASSIRVGGQETQYF.

The rearrangement joins TRBV6-5 to TRBJ2-7; TRBD2 matches at 8 bases. V lost 0 bases and J lost 3; bases outside the gene matches: 7. Germline-derived CDR1 and CDR2 are MNHEY and SVGAGI. CDR3 size: 16 residues. CDR3 sequence: CASSYSRGANIYEQYF. The CDR3 DNA reads TGTGCCAGCAGTTACTCGCGGGGGGCGAATATCTACGAGCAGTACTTC.

The chain joins TRBV28 to TRBJ2-1, with TRBD2 matching over 11 bases. J lost 4 bases, V lost 5 bases, and 4 bases had no gene match. The germline gives CDR1 MDHEN, CDR2 SYDVKM. The CDR3 is 15 residues long. CDR3: CASSTGTSGYNEQFF. CDR3 coding DNA: TGTGCCAGCAGTACCGGGACTAGCGGTTACAATGAGCAGTTCTTC.